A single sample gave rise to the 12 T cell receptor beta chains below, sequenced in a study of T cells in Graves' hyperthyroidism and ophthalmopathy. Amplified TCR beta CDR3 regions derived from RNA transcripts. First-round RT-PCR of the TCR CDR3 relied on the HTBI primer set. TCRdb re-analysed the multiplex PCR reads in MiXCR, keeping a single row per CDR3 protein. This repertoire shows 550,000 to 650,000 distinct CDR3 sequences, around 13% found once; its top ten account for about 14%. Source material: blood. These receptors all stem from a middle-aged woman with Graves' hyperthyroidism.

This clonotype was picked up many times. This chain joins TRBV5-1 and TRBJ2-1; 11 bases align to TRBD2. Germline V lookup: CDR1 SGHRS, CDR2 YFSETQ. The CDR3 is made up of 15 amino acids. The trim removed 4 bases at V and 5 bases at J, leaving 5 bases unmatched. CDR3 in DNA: TGCGCCAGCAGCCTTGGGACTAGCGGAGACAATGAGCAGTTCTTC. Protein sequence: CASSLGTSGDNEQFF.

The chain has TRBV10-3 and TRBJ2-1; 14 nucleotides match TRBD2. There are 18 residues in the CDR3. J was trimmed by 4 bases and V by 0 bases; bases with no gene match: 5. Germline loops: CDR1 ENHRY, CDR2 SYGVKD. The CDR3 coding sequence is TGTGCCATCAGTGAGTCCGGGACTAGCGGGAGTAAGTACAATGAGCAGTTCTTC. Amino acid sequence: CAISESGTSGSKYNEQFF.

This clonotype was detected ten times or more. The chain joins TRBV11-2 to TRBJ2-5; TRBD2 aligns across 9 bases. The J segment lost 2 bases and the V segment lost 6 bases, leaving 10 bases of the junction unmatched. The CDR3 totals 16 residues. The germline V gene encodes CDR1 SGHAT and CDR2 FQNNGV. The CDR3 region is CASSKAPSGIQETQYF. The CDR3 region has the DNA TGTGCCAGCAGTAAAGCCCCTAGCGGGATTCAAGAGACCCAGTACTTC.

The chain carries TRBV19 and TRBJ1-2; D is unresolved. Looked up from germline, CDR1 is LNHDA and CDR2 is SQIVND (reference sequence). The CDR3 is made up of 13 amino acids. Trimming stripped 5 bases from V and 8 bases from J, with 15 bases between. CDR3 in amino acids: CASSVPASEGYTF. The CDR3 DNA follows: TGTGCCAGTAGTGTCCCAGCGTCCGAAGGCTACACCTTC.

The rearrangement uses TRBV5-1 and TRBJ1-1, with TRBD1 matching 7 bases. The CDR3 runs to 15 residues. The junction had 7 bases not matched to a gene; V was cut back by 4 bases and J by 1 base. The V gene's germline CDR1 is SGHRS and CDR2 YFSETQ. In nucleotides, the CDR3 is TGCGCCAGCAGCCAGAGGGGACAGTCGAACACTGAAGCTTTCTTT. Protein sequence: CASSQRGQSNTEAFF. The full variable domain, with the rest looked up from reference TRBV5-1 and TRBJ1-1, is KAGVTQTPRYLIKTRGQQVTLSCSPISGHRSVSWYQQTPGQGLQFLFEYFSETQRNKGNFPGRFSGRQFSNSRSEMNVSTLELGDSALYLCASSQRGQSNTEAFFGQGTRLTVV.

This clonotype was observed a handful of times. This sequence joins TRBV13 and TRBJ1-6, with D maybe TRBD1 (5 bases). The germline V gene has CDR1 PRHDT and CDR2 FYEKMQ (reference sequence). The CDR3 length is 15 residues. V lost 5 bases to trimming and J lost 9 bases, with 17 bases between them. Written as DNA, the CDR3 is TGTGCCAGCAGCAGGAGGGACCGCCTGACTTCACCCCTCCACTTT. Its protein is CASSRRDRLTSPLHF.

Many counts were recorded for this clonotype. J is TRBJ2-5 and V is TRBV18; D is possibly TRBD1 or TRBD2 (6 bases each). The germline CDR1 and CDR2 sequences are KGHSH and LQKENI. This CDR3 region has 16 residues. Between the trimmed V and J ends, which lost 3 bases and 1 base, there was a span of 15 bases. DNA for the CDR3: TGTGCCAGCTCACCGGTTCCACAGGGAGGCCAAGAGACCCAGTACTTC. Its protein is CASSPVPQGGQETQYF.

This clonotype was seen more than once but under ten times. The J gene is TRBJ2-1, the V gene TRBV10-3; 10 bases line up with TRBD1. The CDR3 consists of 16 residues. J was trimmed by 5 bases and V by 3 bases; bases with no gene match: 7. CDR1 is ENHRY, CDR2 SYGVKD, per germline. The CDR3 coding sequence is TGTGCCATCAGTGATAGGACAGGGGGGACAGACAATGAGCAGTTCTTC. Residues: CAISDRTGGTDNEQFF.

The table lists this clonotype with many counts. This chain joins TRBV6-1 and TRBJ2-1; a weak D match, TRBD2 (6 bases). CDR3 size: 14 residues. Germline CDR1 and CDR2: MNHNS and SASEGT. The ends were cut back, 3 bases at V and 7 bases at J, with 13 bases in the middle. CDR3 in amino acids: CASSDRIAVNEQFF. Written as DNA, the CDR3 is TGTGCCAGCAGTGACCGGATAGCGGTGAATGAGCAGTTCTTC.

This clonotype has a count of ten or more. The DNA for the CDR3 is TGTGCCAGCAGCATAGCGGGGGGGTTCAGAGAGCAGTTCTTC. Encoded protein: CASSIAGGFREQFF. The chain has TRBV7-3 and TRBJ2-1; the match to TRBD2 covers 11 bases. The V gene end was trimmed by 5 bases and the J gene end by 10 bases; junction bases not matched to a gene: 7. Germline values: CDR1 SGHTA, CDR2 FQGTGA. The CDR3 sequence is 14 residues long.

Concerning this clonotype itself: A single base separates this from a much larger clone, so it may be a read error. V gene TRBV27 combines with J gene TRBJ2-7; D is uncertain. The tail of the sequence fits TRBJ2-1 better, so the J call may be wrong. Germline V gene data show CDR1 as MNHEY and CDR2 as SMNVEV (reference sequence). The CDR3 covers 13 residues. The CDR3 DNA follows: TGTGCCAGCAGCCCCCTGCCCGCCTACGAGCAGTTCTTC. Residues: CASSPLPAYEQFF.

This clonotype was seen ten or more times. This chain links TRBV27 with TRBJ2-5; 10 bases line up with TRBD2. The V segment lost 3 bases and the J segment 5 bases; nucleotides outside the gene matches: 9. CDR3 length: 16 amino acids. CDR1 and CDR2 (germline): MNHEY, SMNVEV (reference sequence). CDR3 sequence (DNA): TGTGCCAGCAGTTTCTCAGCGGGAGGGCCTAGGGAGACCCAGTACTTC. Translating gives CASSFSAGGPRETQYF.